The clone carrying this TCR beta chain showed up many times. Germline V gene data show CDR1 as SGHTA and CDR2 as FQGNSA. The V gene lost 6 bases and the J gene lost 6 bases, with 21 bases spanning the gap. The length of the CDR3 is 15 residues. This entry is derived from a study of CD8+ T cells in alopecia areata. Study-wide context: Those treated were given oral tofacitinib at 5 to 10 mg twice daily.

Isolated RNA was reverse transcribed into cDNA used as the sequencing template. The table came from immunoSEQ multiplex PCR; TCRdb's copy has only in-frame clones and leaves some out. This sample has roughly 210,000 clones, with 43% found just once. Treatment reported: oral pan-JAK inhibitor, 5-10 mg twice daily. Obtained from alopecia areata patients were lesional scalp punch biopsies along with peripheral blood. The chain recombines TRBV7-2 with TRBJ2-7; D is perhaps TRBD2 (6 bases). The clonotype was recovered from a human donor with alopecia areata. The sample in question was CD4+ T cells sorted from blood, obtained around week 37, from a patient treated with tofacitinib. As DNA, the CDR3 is TGTGCCAGCAGTCTAGCGACCGGGAGTCAGGGCGAGCAGTACTTC. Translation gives CASSLATGSQGEQYF. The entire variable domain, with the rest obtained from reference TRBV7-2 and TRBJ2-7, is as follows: GAGVSQSPSNKVTEKGKDVELRCDPISGHTALYWYRQSLGQGLEFLIYFQGNSAPDKSGLPSDRFSAERTGGSVSTLTIQRTQQEDSAVYLCASSLATGSQGEQYFGPGTRLTVT.